The rows below give T cell receptor beta chains drawn from one sample of a study of cytomegalovirus exposure and HLA in healthy donors. Only in-frame clones appear in the TCRdb table, and some are missing; sequencing was by immunoSEQ multiplex PCR. Of some 110,000 clones in the sample, 60% to 80% are singletons; the top ten hold 5.8%. The sequenced sample was PBMCs. Receptors were obtained from a man aged 60-69 years in good health and CMV-seropositive. Both conserved end residues are part of each CDR3. A D gene is named only where the DNA matches it firmly. Only part of the rows carry a size: once, few, many, or a class if the clone is expanded.

TRBV18	once	TRBJ1-1	-	CASSPQRVGTEAFF	TGTGCCAGCTCGCCTCAGCGCGTCGGCACTGAAGCTTTCTTT
TRBV27	-	TRBJ2-5	-	CASSILAGQETQYF	TGTGCCAGCAGTATCCTGGCGGGTCAAGAGACCCAGTACTTC
TRBV19	-	TRBJ2-5	TRBD2	CASSALAGVKVTQYF	TGTGCCAGTAGTGCACTAGCGGGGGTGAAAGTGACCCAGTACTTC
TRBV5-1	-	TRBJ1-4	TRBD1	CASSSRAGTAEKLFF	TGCGCCAGCAGCTCAAGAGCCGGGACAGCAGAAAAACTGTTTTTT
TRBV7-9	-	TRBJ1-2	TRBD1	CASSPLDRGLLGGYTF	TGTGCCAGCAGCCCCTTGGACAGGGGGCTCCTCGGAGGCTACACCTTC
TRBV6-5	-	TRBJ2-2	TRBD1	CASSVQGAATGELFF	TGTGCCAGCAGTGTACAGGGGGCAGCCACCGGGGAGCTGTTTTTT
TRBV7-8	-	TRBJ2-7	-	CASSLYRADEQYF	TGTGCCAGCAGCTTATACAGGGCTGACGAGCAGTACTTC
TRBV19	-	TRBJ2-1	TRBD2	CASTGTSGGARYNEQFF	TGTGCCAGTACCGGGACTAGCGGGGGGGCAAGGTACAATGAGCAGTTCTTC
TRBV2	-	TRBJ2-1	TRBD2	CASSEALAGGREQFF	TGTGCCAGCAGTGAAGCGTTAGCGGGGGGGCGGGAGCAGTTCTTC
TRBV19	-	TRBJ1-5	-	CASKYVLGGNQPQHF	TGTGCCAGTAAGTACGTCCTGGGGGGTAATCAGCCCCAGCATTTT
TRBV7-9	-	TRBJ2-4	TRBD1	CASSSQGPLAKNIQYF	TGTGCCAGCAGCTCACAGGGGCCCTTAGCCAAAAACATTCAGTACTTC
TRBV15	-	TRBJ1-1	TRBD1	CATSRQGNTEAFF	TGTGCCACCAGCCGACAGGGGAACACTGAAGCTTTCTTT
TRBV4-1	-	TRBJ1-1	-	CASSHVVYVDEAFF	TGCGCCAGCAGCCATGTCGTGTACGTAGATGAAGCTTTCTTT
TRBV25-1	few	TRBJ1-2	-	CASSANVARGRDYGYTF	TGTGCCAGCAGTGCAAACGTTGCCAGGGGAAGGGACTATGGCTACACCTTC
TRBV5-6	-	TRBJ1-2	-	CASSLTGKNGYTF	TGTGCCAGCAGCTTGACAGGGAAGAATGGCTACACCTTC
TRBV6-5	-	TRBJ1-5	-	CASSYSAQGSNQPQHF	TGTGCCAGCAGTTACTCAGCACAGGGCAGCAATCAGCCCCAGCATTTT
TRBV19	-	TRBJ2-5	TRBD2	CASSIRRGEETQYF	TGTGCCAGTAGTATAAGACGGGGGGAAGAGACCCAGTACTTC
TRBV7-9	-	TRBJ2-7	TRBD1	CASSFPGTGDEQYF	TGTGCCAGCAGCTTTCCTGGGACAGGGGACGAGCAGTACTTC
TRBV29-1	-	TRBJ2-3	TRBD2	CSVARGEVADTQYF	TGCAGCGTTGCCCGGGGGGAGGTAGCAGATACGCAGTATTTT
TRBV19	-	TRBJ2-6	-	CASSQNSGANVLTF	TGTGCCAGTAGTCAGAACTCTGGGGCCAACGTCCTGACTTTC
TRBV7-7	-	TRBJ1-1	-	CASSYTAGTEAFF	TGTGCCAGCAGCTACACGGCGGGCACTGAAGCTTTCTTT
TRBV11-2	few	TRBJ2-5	TRBD2	CASSLDRAGNGETQYF	TGTGCCAGCAGCTTAGATCGAGCGGGGAACGGAGAGACCCAGTACTTC
TRBV5-1	few	TRBJ1-4	-	CASSLGRVNEKLFF	TGCGCCAGCAGCTTGGGGAGGGTCAACGAAAAACTGTTTTTT
TRBV29-1	once	TRBJ1-1	TRBD1	CSAGRQGIGTEAFF	TGCAGCGCTGGGAGACAGGGCATTGGCACTGAAGCTTTCTTT
TRBV7-8	-	TRBJ2-7	TRBD2	CASTLGLAGGSHEQYF	TGTGCCAGCACCTTAGGCCTAGCGGGGGGCTCCCACGAGCAGTACTTC
TRBV7-9	few	TRBJ2-1	TRBD1	CASNTPTGTGGQAQFF	TGTGCCAGCAATACCCCCACCGGGACAGGGGGGCAAGCGCAGTTCTTC
TRBV7-9	-	TRBJ2-3	TRBD1	CASSQRRPGTGFTDTQYF	TGTGCCAGCAGCCAAAGGCGCCCCGGGACAGGGTTCACAGATACGCAGTATTTT
TRBV7-2	-	TRBJ2-3	TRBD1	CASSQDRGLSDTQYF	TGTGCCAGCAGCCAAGACAGGGGGCTCTCAGATACGCAGTATTTT
TRBV11-2	-	TRBJ2-7	-	CASSEGPSVGGYEQYF	TGTGCCAGCAGCGAGGGTCCCTCCGTGGGTGGTTACGAGCAGTACTTC
TRBV5-1	-	TRBJ2-2	-	CASNRANTGELFF	TGCGCCAGCAACAGGGCTAACACCGGGGAGCTGTTTTTT
TRBV4-3	-	TRBJ2-5	-	CASSQDRRGQETQYF	TGCGCCAGCAGCCAAGATAGGAGGGGACAAGAGACCCAGTACTTC
TRBV6-1	-	TRBJ2-7	-	CASSVVPGQNYEQYF	TGTGCCAGCAGTGTTGTCCCCGGCCAGAACTACGAGCAGTACTTC
TRBV7-2	-	TRBJ2-1	-	CASSPYSIDNEQFF	TGTGCCAGCAGCCCGTACTCGATAGATAATGAGCAGTTCTTC
TRBV21-1	-	TRBJ2-7	-	CASTSPTSGDPYEQYF	TGTGCCAGCACCTCGCCTACTAGCGGGGACCCCTACGAGCAGTACTTC
TRBV5-1	-	TRBJ1-4	TRBD1	CASSLGQGSEKLFF	TGCGCCAGCAGCTTGGGACAGGGAAGTGAAAAACTGTTTTTT
TRBV7-2	-	TRBJ1-2	-	CASSFGRFGYTF	TGTGCCAGCAGCTTTGGCAGGTTCGGCTACACCTTC
TRBV30	-	TRBJ1-5	TRBD1	CAWSRQGDQPQHF	TGTGCCTGGAGTCGGCAGGGGGACCAGCCCCAGCATTTT
TRBV7-9	-	TRBJ1-6	TRBD1	CASSSRTGWNNSPLHF	TGTGCCAGCAGCTCTCGGACAGGGTGGAATAATTCACCCCTCCACTTT
TRBV6-1	few	TRBJ1-5	TRBD1	CASKGQIFSNQPQHF	TGTGCCAGCAAGGGACAGATCTTTAGCAATCAGCCCCAGCATTTT
TRBV6-1	-	TRBJ1-3	TRBD1	CASSEGTGVVTIYF	TGTGCCAGCAGTGAAGGGACAGGGGTCGTCACCATATATTTT
TRBV2	-	TRBJ1-2	TRBD1	CASSAGGQGALGYGYTF	TGTGCCAGCAGTGCAGGCGGACAGGGGGCTCTCGGCTATGGCTACACCTTC
TRBV5-4	few	TRBJ1-3	-	CASSLDPSSGNTIYF	TGTGCCAGCAGCTTGGACCCGAGCTCTGGAAACACCATATATTTT